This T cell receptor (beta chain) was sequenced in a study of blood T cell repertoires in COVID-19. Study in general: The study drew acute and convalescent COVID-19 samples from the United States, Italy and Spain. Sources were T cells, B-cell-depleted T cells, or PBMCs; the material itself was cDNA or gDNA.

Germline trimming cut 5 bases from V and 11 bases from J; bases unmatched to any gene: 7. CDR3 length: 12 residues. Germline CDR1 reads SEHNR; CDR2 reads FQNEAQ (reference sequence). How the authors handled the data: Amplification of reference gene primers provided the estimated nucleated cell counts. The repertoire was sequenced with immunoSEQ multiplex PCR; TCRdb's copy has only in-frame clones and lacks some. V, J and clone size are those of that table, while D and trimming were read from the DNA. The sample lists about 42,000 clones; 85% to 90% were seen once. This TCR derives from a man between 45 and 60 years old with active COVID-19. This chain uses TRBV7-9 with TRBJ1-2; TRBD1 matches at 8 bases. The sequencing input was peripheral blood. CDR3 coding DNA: TGTGCCAGCAGCGCATCGGACAGGGCTTACACCTTC. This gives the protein CASSASDRAYTF.